This T cell receptor (beta chain) was sequenced in a study of OX40 agonist ivuxolimab in advanced cancers. Findings and caveats of the study: Normalized T-cell clonal expansion was also low in some nonresponders.

CDR1 and CDR2 from the germline V gene are SGHDT and YYEEEE. Deletions cut 0 bases from V and 2 bases from J, with 8 bases between. The CDR3 length is 15 residues. With respect to this clone: The antigen remains undetermined.

Sequencing was performed with immunoSEQ multiplex PCR; in TCRdb, only in-frame clones are kept and a portion is missing. Of more than 90,000 clones listed, more than 80% are singletons. This rearrangement joins TRBV5-6 to TRBJ2-2, with D perhaps TRBD2 (5 bases). The sequencing here drew on CD4+ or CD8+ T cells sorted from blood, taken in a trial of the OX40 agonist ivuxolimab. The clonotype was recovered from an adult with an advanced solid tumor such as melanoma, head and neck, liver or kidney cancer. The CDR3 loop is CASSLVSGNTGELFF. CDR3 DNA: TGTGCCAGCAGCTTGGTCAGCGGAAACACCGGGGAGCTGTTTTTT.